The present entry profiles one T cell receptor (beta chain) with its context. Many counts were recorded for this clone. The target of this receptor is not known. Per-nucleotide qualities are absent, and no much larger clonotype sits a single base away. The data stem from a study of CD8+ T cells in alopecia areata (dated by TCRdb to 2016 to 2019). Background for the entire study: Treated patients were enrolled in an open-label pilot trial of oral tofacitinib at 5 to 10 mg twice daily for moderate-to-severe alopecia areata. RNA was obtained with the PAXgene miRNA kit for fixed scalp, the miRNeasy kit for PBMCs, and the RNeasy kit for mouse skin. To study T cell clonal expansion in alopecia areata, the researchers applied high-throughput TCRbeta sequencing to both the C3H/HeJ mouse model and human patients. Human TCRbeta sequencing covered scalp tissue and sorted CD4+ and CD8+ peripheral blood T cells from patchy and totalis/universalis alopecia areata patients and healthy controls. Scalp clonality was compared among normal scalp (n=4), patchy alopecia areata scalp (n=8), and alopecia totalis/universalis scalp (n=8). Biopsies were taken from tofacitinib-treated patients at baseline and at 4 and 24 weeks of treatment, and a later scalp biopsy was taken in several of the tofacitinib-treated patients. For the treated patients, the SALT score, which quantifies what percentage of scalp surface area is affected, served as the measure of disease severity. Tofacitinib was administered for 6 to 18 months, and 6 months of follow-up off drug were then conducted to assess delayed response and recurrence. Amplification of TCRbeta CDR3 regions was done by immunoSEQ multiplex PCR using 35 Vbeta forward primers and 13 Jbeta reverse primers. What the research found in general, with its limitations: Shared TCR sequences between patients were less evident than in mice, which may be partly attributable to HLA diversity in the patient population. Scalp clonality and the number of expanded CD8+ clones among the top 100 scalp clones were significantly decreased by tofacitinib. Lesional scalp, especially in alopecia totalis/universalis, showed higher clonality and more expanded CD8+ clones than normal scalp, suggesting antigenic drive. Because the treated cohort was small and had only one nonresponder, larger studies are needed to examine links between baseline CD8+ expansion and response. Unlike mouse skin, where gammadelta T cells dominate, normal human skin contains resident alphabeta T cells that get sequenced too, which complicates analysis of the scalp TCR repertoire. Many expanded lesional clones were found to persist in scalp and blood during tofacitinib treatment, and relapse after treatment cessation may be partly explained by this persistence.

The library came from the immunoSEQ multiplex PCR assay. RNA was extracted from all samples and reverse transcribed into cDNA, which served as template for TCR sequencing. SuperScript III was used to make first-strand cDNA, primed with a 2:1 mix of oligo-dT and random hexamers. A synthetic immune receptor repertoire was used to measure amplification bias, and any remaining bias was corrected computationally. The original methods were these. After raw reads were preprocessed to remove errors, the CDR3 was defined following IMGT conventions as running from the conserved cysteine to phenylalanine. Clonality was computed by normalizing Shannon entropy by log2 of the number of productive unique TCRs and subtracting the result from 1. Scalp TCRbeta sequences were cross-referenced with sorted blood CD4 and CD8 repertoires so that the CD4 or CD8 identity of scalp clones could be inferred. The table comes from immuneACCESS by way of TCRdb, which keeps in-frame sequences with V and J called. Part of the clones is missing from these tables; in studies checked, under half for an unresolved V gene and the rest for unknown reasons. The V and J calls and the clone size are those of that table, but D and trimming were determined from the DNA. The sample table lists 90,000 to 100,000 clones, around 55% of them with a count of one. Around 15% of the sample rests with the top ten.

In the paper's terms, the time point label means: four to five weeks on oral tofacitinib. In light of the paper, this sample's treatment or condition label describes: oral pan-JAK inhibitor, 5-10 mg twice daily. Lesional scalp punch biopsies and peripheral blood were obtained from alopecia areata patients. PBMCs were isolated by density centrifugation and stained for CD3, CD4 and CD8, after which CD4+ and CD8+ T cells were sorted on a FACSAria. The germline V gene yields MRHNA for CDR1 and SNTAGT for CDR2. V gives up 2 bases and J gives up 5 bases, and the segment between their germline ends measures 13 bases. The cysteine opens and the phenylalanine closes a CDR3 of 15 amino acids. This entry keeps only the CDR3 DNA: 45 bases, framed from base 1.

This receptor was identified in a human donor with alopecia areata. This material consisted of CD8+ T cells sorted from blood, taken at week 4, from a patient treated with tofacitinib. The chain is made from TRBV6-4 and TRBJ2-1; the best D guess is TRBD2, with 7 bases matching. The CDR3 region has the sequence CASSDRAGANNEQFF. The DNA is TGTGCCAGCAGTGACAGGGCGGGGGCTAACAATGAGCAGTTCTTC.